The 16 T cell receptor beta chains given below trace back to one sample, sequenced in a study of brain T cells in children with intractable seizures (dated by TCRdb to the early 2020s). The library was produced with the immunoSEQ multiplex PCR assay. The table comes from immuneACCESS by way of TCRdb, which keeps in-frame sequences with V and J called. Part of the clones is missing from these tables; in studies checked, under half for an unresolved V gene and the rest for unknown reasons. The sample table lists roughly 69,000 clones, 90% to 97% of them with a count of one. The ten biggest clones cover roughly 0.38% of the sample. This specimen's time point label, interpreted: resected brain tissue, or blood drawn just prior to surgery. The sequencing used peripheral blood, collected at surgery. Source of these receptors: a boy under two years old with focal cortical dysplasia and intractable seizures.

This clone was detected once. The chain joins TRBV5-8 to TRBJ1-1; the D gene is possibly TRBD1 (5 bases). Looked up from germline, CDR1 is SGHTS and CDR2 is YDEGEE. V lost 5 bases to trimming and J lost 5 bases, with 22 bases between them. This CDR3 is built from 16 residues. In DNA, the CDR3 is TGTGCCAGCAGTACCTCACGAAGGGGCGCGGTTACTGAAGCTTTCTTT. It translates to CASSTSRRGAVTEAFF. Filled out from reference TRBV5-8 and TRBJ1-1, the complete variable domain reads EAGVTQSPTHLIKTRGQQATLRCSPISGHTSVYWYQQALGLGLQFLLWYDEGEERNRGNFPPRFSGRQFPNYSSELNVNALELEDSALYLCASSTSRRGAVTEAFFGQGTRLTVV.

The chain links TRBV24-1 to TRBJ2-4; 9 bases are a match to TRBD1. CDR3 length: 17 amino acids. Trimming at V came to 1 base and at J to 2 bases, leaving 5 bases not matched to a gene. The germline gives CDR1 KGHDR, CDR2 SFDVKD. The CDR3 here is CATSDFRQGVSKNIQYF. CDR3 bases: TGTGCCACCAGTGATTTTAGACAGGGGGTATCCAAAAACATTCAGTACTTC.

CDR3 residues: CASRLRGGRETQYF. CDR3 DNA sequence: TGTGCCAGCAGACTTAGGGGGGGCCGGGAGACCCAGTACTTC. The chain has TRBV6-5 and TRBJ2-5; a possible D gene is TRBD2 (7 bases). CDR1 is MNHEY and CDR2 is SVGAGI in the germline V gene. The V and J ends lost 6 bases and 5 bases respectively, with 16 bases between them. The CDR3 extends over 14 amino acids.

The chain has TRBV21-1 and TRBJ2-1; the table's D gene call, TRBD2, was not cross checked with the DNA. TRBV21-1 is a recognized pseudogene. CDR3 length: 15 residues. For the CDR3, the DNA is TGTGCCAGCAGCGGCGCGGGGGATCCCTACAATGAGCAGTTCTTC. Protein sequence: CASSGAGDPYNEQFF.

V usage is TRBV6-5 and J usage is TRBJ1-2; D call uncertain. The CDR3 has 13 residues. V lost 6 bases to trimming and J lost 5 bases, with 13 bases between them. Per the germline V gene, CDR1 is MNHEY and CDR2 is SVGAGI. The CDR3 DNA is TGTGCCAGCAGCCACCAGGACTCTTATGGCTACACCTTC. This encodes CASSHQDSYGYTF.

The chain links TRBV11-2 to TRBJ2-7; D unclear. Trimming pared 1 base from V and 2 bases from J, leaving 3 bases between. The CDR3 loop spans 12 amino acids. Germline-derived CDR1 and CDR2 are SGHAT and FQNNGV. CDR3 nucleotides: TGTGCCAGCAGCTTAGGGGCCTACGAGCAGTACTTC. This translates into CASSLGAYEQYF. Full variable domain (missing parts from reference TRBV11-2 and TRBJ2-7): EAGVAQSPRYKIIEKRQSVAFWCNPISGHATLYWYQQILGQGPKLLIQFQNNGVVDDSQLPKDRFSAERLKGVDSTLKIQPAKLEDSAVYLCASSLGAYEQYFGPGTRLTVT.

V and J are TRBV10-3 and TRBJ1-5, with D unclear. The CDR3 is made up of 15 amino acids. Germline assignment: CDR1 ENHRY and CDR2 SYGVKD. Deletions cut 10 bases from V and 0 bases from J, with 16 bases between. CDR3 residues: CATTLGSHSNQPQHF. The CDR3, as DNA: TGTGCCACTACGTTGGGGTCACATAGCAATCAGCCCCAGCATTTT.

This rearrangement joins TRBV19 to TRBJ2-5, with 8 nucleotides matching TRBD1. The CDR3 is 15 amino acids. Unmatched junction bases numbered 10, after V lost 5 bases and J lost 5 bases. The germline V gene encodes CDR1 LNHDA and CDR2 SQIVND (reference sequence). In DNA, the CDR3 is TGTGCCAGTAGTTTCCGCAGGGGGCAGTGGGAGACCCAGTACTTC. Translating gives CASSFRRGQWETQYF.

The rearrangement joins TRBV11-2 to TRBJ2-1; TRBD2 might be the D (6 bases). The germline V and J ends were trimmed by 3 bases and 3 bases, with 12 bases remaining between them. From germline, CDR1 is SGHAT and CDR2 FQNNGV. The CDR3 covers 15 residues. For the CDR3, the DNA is TGTGCCAGCAGCTTCGAGGCTAGCGTCTACAATGAGCAGTTCTTC. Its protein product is CASSFEASVYNEQFF.

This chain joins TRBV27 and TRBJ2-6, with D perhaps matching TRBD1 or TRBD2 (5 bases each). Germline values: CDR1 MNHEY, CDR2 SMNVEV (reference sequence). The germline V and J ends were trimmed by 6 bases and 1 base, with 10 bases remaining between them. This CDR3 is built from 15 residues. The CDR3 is CASRGVDSGANVLTF. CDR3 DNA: TGTGCCAGCAGGGGGGTAGATTCTGGGGCCAACGTCCTGACTTTC.

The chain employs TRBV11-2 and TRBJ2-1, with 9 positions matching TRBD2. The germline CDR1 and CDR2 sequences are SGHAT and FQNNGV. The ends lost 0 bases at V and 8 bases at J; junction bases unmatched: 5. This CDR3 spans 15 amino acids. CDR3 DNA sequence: TGTGCCAGCAGCTTAGACGGCGGGGGGGCGGATGAGCAGTTCTTC. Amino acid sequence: CASSLDGGGADEQFF.

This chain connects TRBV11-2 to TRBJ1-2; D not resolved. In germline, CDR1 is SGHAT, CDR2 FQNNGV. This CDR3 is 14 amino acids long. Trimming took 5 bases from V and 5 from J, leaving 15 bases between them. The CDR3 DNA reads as TGTGCCAGCAGCCCGTCCCGGGCGGAGTATGGCTACACCTTC. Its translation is CASSPSRAEYGYTF.

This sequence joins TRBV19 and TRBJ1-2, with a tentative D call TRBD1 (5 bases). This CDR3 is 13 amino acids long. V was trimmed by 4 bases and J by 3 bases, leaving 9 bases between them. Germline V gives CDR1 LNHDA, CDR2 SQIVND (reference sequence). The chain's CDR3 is CASSRTPDYGYTF. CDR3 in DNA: TGTGCCAGTAGTAGGACACCCGACTATGGCTACACCTTC.

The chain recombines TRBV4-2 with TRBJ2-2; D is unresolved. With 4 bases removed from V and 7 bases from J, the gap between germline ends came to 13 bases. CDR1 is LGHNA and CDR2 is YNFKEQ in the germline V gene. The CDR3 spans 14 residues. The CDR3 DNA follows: TGTGCCAGCAGCCCTACCCCTCTGGTCGGGGAGCTGTTTTTT. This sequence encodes CASSPTPLVGELFF.

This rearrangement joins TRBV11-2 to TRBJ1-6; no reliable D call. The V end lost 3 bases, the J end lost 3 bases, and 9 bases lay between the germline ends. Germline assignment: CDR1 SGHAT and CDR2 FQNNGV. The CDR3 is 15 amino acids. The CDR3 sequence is CASSLTGLYNSPLHF. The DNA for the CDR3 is TGTGCCAGCAGCTTGACGGGTCTCTATAATTCACCCCTCCACTTT. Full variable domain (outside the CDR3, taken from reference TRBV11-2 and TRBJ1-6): EAGVAQSPRYKIIEKRQSVAFWCNPISGHATLYWYQQILGQGPKLLIQFQNNGVVDDSQLPKDRFSAERLKGVDSTLKIQPAKLEDSAVYLCASSLTGLYNSPLHFGNGTRLTVT.

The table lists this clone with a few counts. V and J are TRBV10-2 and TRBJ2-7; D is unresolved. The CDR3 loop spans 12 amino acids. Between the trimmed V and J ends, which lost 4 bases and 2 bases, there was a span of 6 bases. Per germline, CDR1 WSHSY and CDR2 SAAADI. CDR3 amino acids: CASSGGTYEQYF. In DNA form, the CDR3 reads TGCGCCAGCAGTGGCGGAACCTACGAGCAGTACTTC.